Shown below are 17 T cell receptor beta chains from a single sample sequenced in a study of CD8 T cells in ankylosing spondylitis. General study results and limits: Blood from ankylosing spondylitis patients appeared to carry a characteristic roughly eight-variant TCR beta motif.

TCRdb independently ran MiXCR on the 5' RACE reads; one entry per CDR3 protein. Among about 220,000 distinct CDR3 sequences listed, around 16% were seen once. No antigen has been assigned to these receptors. Sample: blood, either unsorted or a sorted T cell fraction (not recorded which). The receptors here all came from a male donor with ankylosing spondylitis.

A few counts support this clonotype. The J gene is TRBJ2-3, the V gene TRBV12-5; no definite D call. V lost 2 bases to trimming and J lost 0 bases, with 15 bases between them. Germline V gene lookup returns CDR1 LGHNT and CDR2 FRNRAP. The CDR3 length is 17 residues. The chain's CDR3 is CASGLSTRIFSTDTQYF. CDR3 sequence (DNA): TGTGCTAGTGGTTTGTCAACCAGGATCTTTAGCACAGATACGCAGTATTTT.

A few counts support this clonotype. This chain links TRBV4-1 with TRBJ2-7; D is unclear. CDR3 length: 14 residues. Trimming took off 0 bases at V and 2 bases at J, with 8 bases between the two ends. Germline V gene sequence: CDR1 MGHRA, CDR2 YSYEKL. The CDR3: CASSQEKKTYEQYF. The CDR3 region has the DNA TGCGCCAGCAGCCAAGAAAAAAAAACCTACGAGCAGTACTTC.

V and J are TRBV15 and TRBJ2-3; the D gene could be TRBD1 or TRBD2 (5 bases each). Germline V CDR1 and CDR2: LNHNV, YYDKDF (reference sequence). The CDR3 covers 16 residues. The V end lost 1 base, the J end lost 3 bases, and 14 bases lay between the germline ends. The CDR3, as DNA: TGTGCCACCAGCAGAGTGGGCTTGAGGGGAACAGATACGCAGTATTTT. The encoded protein is CATSRVGLRGTDTQYF. Using reference TRBV15 and TRBJ2-3 for the parts outside the CDR3, the full variable domain is DAMVIQNPRYQVTQFGKPVTLSCSQTLNHNVMYWYQQKSSQAPKLLFHYYDKDFNNEADTPDNFQSRRPNTSFCFLDIRSPGLGDTAMYLCATSRVGLRGTDTQYFGPGTRLTVL.

V gene TRBV20-1 combines with J gene TRBJ1-2; TRBD1 aligns across 9 bases. The CDR3 runs to 15 residues. Germline V gene lookup returns CDR1 DFQATT and CDR2 SNEGSKA (reference sequence). V was pared by 0 bases and J by 11 bases, with 13 bases of the junction left unmatched. The CDR3 DNA reads as TGCAGTGCTAGAGATCTGAGTAACGGACAGGGGATGTACACCTTC. This encodes CSARDLSNGQGMYTF.

V usage is TRBV12-3 or TRBV12-4 and J usage is TRBJ2-3; either TRBD1 or TRBD2 may supply D (6 bases each). Trimming left V 4 bases short and J 1 base short, with 15 bases between. This CDR3 contains 16 residues. The CDR3 loop is CASSSRGPLGTDTQYF. The DNA of the CDR3 is TGTGCCAGCAGTTCCCGGGGGCCGCTGGGCACAGATACGCAGTATTTT.

This clonotype came up a few times. The J gene is TRBJ2-3, the V gene TRBV9; possibly TRBD2 for D (6 bases). The V gene's germline CDR1 is SGDLS and CDR2 YYNGEE. The V end lost 0 bases, the J end lost 5 bases, and 13 bases lay between the germline ends. The CDR3 has 15 amino acids. CDR3 sequence reads: CASSVDPGERDTQYF. The CDR3 coding sequence is TGTGCCAGCAGCGTAGACCCGGGAGAGAGAGATACGCAGTATTTT.

The chain carries TRBV6-5 and TRBJ2-2, with D uncertain. Germline assignment: CDR1 MNHEY and CDR2 SVGAGI. This CDR3 region has 13 residues. Deletions cut 4 bases from V and 7 bases from J, with 10 bases between. In nucleotides, the CDR3 is TGTGCCAGCAGTTGGACCTCCGGCGGGGAGCTGTTTTTT. Its protein product is CASSWTSGGELFF.

This clonotype was observed once. The chain carries TRBV28 and TRBJ2-7; D is unclear. Germline V lookup: CDR1 MDHEN, CDR2 SYDVKM. V dropped 3 bases and J dropped 7 bases, with 13 bases sitting between them. The CDR3 has 13 amino acids. The CDR3 sequence is CASSLARVGEQYF. The DNA for the CDR3 is TGTGCCAGCAGTTTGGCAAGGGTGGGGGAGCAGTACTTC. Combining the CDR3 with reference TRBV28 and TRBJ2-7 gives the whole variable domain DVKVTQSSRYLVKRTGEKVFLECVQDMDHENMFWYRQDPGLGLRLIYFSYDVKMKEKGDIPEGYSVSREKKERFSLILESASTNQTSMYLCASSLARVGEQYFGPGTRLTVT.

This rearrangement joins TRBV9 to TRBJ1-4; a weak D match, TRBD1 (6 bases). V was cut by 0 bases and J by 12 bases, with 15 bases left in between. The CDR3 has 14 amino acids. Per germline, CDR1 SGDLS and CDR2 YYNGEE. CDR3 sequence reads: CASSVATGPAELFF. The CDR3, as DNA: TGTGCCAGCAGCGTAGCTACAGGGCCGGCGGAACTGTTTTTT.

This clonotype was recorded a few times. The chain joins TRBV5-1 to TRBJ2-1; 9 bases fit TRBD2. Per the germline V gene, CDR1 is SGHRS and CDR2 is YFSETQ. The junction had 5 bases not matched to a gene; V was cut back by 0 bases and J by 7 bases. The length of the CDR3 is 15 residues. This CDR3 is CASSLGPSGANEQFF. The CDR3 bases are TGCGCCAGCAGCTTGGGCCCTAGCGGGGCTAATGAGCAGTTCTTC.

This clonotype showed up just a few times. The chain recombines TRBV5-1 with TRBJ2-7, with D hard to call. Germline V CDR1 and CDR2: SGHRS, YFSETQ. The V gene lost 0 bases and the J gene lost 5 bases, with 9 bases spanning the gap. The CDR3 is made up of 13 amino acids. DNA for the CDR3: TGCGCCAGCAGCTTGGACTCGTGGAACGAGCAGTACTTC. This encodes CASSLDSWNEQYF.

In its sample, this clonotype was seen a few times. V is TRBV6-1 and J is TRBJ2-1; 7 nucleotides align to TRBD1. J lost 1 base, V lost 10 bases, and 4 bases had no gene match. Germline lookup yields CDR1 MNHNS and CDR2 SASEGT. There are 13 residues in the CDR3. CDR3 sequence reads: CATRDRSYNEQFF. The DNA for the CDR3 is TGTGCCACCCGGGACAGATCCTACAATGAGCAGTTCTTC.

In this sample, this clonotype turned up a few times. CDR3 coding DNA: TGTGCCAGCAGCTCGCCGATGTACTACGAGCAGTACTTC. It specifies CASSSPMYYEQYF. The V and J genes are TRBV7-2 and TRBJ2-7, with unresolved D. Germline V gene lookup returns CDR1 SGHTA and CDR2 FQGNSA. The CDR3 sequence is 13 residues long. V was cut by 4 bases and J by 3 bases, with 10 bases left in between.

V usage is TRBV5-6 and J usage is TRBJ1-2; D unresolved. Trimming stripped 1 base from V and 1 base from J, with 11 bases between. Germline loops: CDR1 SGHDT, CDR2 YYEEEE. The CDR3 loop spans 15 amino acids. The CDR3 DNA follows: TGTGCCAGCAGCTTGATGGAGGGCGTTAACTATGGCTACACCTTC. Translating it yields CASSLMEGVNYGYTF. Full variable domain (missing parts from reference TRBV5-6 and TRBJ1-2): DAGVTQSPTHLIKTRGQQVTLRCSPKSGHDTVSWYQQALGQGPQFIFQYYEEEERQRGNFPDRFSGHQFPNYSSELNVNALLLGDSALYLCASSLMEGVNYGYTFGSGTRLTVV.

This clonotype was seen only a few times. The rearrangement joins TRBV20-1 to TRBJ1-5, with 10 bases matching TRBD1. Germline V gene lookup returns CDR1 DFQATT and CDR2 SNEGSKA (reference sequence). The CDR3 sequence is 18 residues long. The junction had 12 bases not matched to a gene; V was cut back by 1 base and J by 3 bases. Here the CDR3 DNA reads TGCAGTGCTAGAGGAGGATTTCAGGACAGGGGGTTCAATCAGCCCCAGCATTTT. Translation gives CSARGGFQDRGFNQPQHF.

The V call is TRBV5-6, the J call TRBJ1-1; D is undetermined. The germline CDR1 and CDR2 sequences are SGHDT and YYEEEE. V was shortened by 4 bases and J by 6 bases, with 16 bases between the two germline ends. The CDR3 spans 14 residues. CDR3 coding DNA: TGTGCCAGCAGCCCCCCAGCGGGGTTGCCTGAAGCTTTCTTT. This gives the protein CASSPPAGLPEAFF.

This chain links TRBV19 with TRBJ2-5, with a possible D match to TRBD1 (5 bases). CDR1 LNHDA and CDR2 SQIVND come from the germline V gene (reference sequence). This CDR3 is built from 16 residues. Trimming took 0 bases from V and 1 from J, leaving 12 bases between them. The CDR3 nucleotides are TGTGCCAGTAGTATAGATACTACAGGCCCCCAAGAGACCCAGTACTTC. Its protein product is CASSIDTTGPQETQYF.